The rows below give T cell receptor beta chains drawn from one sample of a study of blood T cell repertoires in COVID-19. Only in-frame clones appear in the TCRdb table, and some are missing; sequencing was by immunoSEQ multiplex PCR. The sample consists of some 150,000 clones, 83% of them appearing once. Sequencing was performed on peripheral blood. Every receptor here comes from a woman in her sixties or seventies with COVID-19, enrolled during active disease. The CDR3 runs from the conserved cysteine through the conserved F or W. D genes are given only for firm matches. The size field is filled for only some rows; it gives once, few, many or a size class.

V,size,J,D,CDR3,DNA
TRBV30,few,TRBJ2-3,.,CAWGRGGNTDTQYF,TGTGCCTGGGGTCGAGGCGGCAACACAGATACGCAGTATTTT
TRBV10-3,.,TRBJ1-2,TRBD1,CAISADRQGGDNYGYTF,TGTGCCATCAGTGCTGATCGACAGGGAGGCGATAACTATGGCTACACCTTC
TRBV29-1,.,TRBJ2-1,TRBD2,CSVEEGLAGGPTLYNEQFF,TGCAGCGTTGAAGAGGGGCTAGCGGGAGGGCCAACCCTCTACAATGAGCAGTTCTTC
TRBV6-1,.,TRBJ2-1,.,CASSEFSQGDYNEQFF,TGTGCCAGCAGTGAGTTTTCCCAGGGCGACTACAATGAGCAGTTCTTC
TRBV6-6,few,TRBJ1-1,TRBD1,CASSRTGGDTEAFF,TGTGCCAGCAGCCGGACAGGAGGGGACACTGAAGCTTTCTTT
TRBV7-9,.,TRBJ2-2,TRBD2,CASSRGDPTGELFF,TGTGCCAGCAGCCGGGGGGATCCCACCGGGGAGCTGTTTTTT
TRBV6-6,.,TRBJ2-3,TRBD1,CASSTQGADTDTQYF,TGTGCCAGCAGTACGCAGGGGGCGGACACAGATACGCAGTATTTT
TRBV7-7,few,TRBJ2-5,TRBD1,CASSLDRTGQETQYF,TGTGCTAGCAGCTTAGACCGGACAGGGCAAGAGACCCAGTACTTC
TRBV18,.,TRBJ1-2,TRBD1,CASSPETGTGHAYGYTF,TGTGCCAGCTCACCAGAGACGGGGACAGGGCACGCCTATGGCTACACCTTC
TRBV18,.,TRBJ2-1,TRBD1,CASSKREKGTGGNEQFF,TGTGCCAGCTCAAAAAGGGAGAAAGGGACAGGGGGAAATGAGCAGTTCTTC
TRBV6-5,.,TRBJ1-5,TRBD1,CASHRGGSNQPQHF,TGTGCCAGTCACAGGGGCGGTAGCAATCAGCCCCAGCATTTT
TRBV7-9,few,TRBJ1-2,.,CASSPLQENYGYTF,TGTGCCAGCAGCCCCTTACAGGAGAACTATGGCTACACCTTC
TRBV7-9,once,TRBJ2-7,.,CASSSTGYEQYF,TGTGCCAGCAGTTCTACAGGCTACGAGCAGTACTTC
TRBV5-1,.,TRBJ1-1,.,CASSGEGGTEAFF,TGCGCCAGTTCCGGGGAGGGAGGCACTGAAGCTTTCTTT
TRBV15,.,TRBJ2-7,.,CATSRDQPERQYF,TGTGCCACCAGCAGAGATCAACCGGAGCGGCAGTACTTC
TRBV12-3/TRBV12-4,.,TRBJ2-1,.,CASSWERFNEQFF,TGTGCCAGCAGTTGGGAGCGGTTCAATGAGCAGTTCTTC
TRBV18,.,TRBJ1-5,TRBD1,CASSPIDRAQGNQPQHF,TGTGCCAGCTCACCTATCGACAGGGCACAAGGGAATCAGCCCCAGCATTTT
TRBV7-9,.,TRBJ1-6,TRBD1,CASEGQNFRSPLHF,TGTGCCAGCGAGGGACAGAACTTTCGGTCACCCCTCCACTTT
TRBV27,.,TRBJ1-6,TRBD1,CASRLPGQGDSPLHF,TGTGCCAGCAGGCTCCCGGGACAGGGCGATTCACCCCTCCACTTT
TRBV6-6,.,TRBJ1-3,.,CASSRQTHTIYF,TGTGCCAGCAGTAGACAGACCCACACCATATATTTT
TRBV12-3/TRBV12-4,.,TRBJ1-6,.,CASSLWGGPLHF,TGTGCCAGCAGTTTATGGGGGGGACCCCTCCACTTT
TRBV7-7,.,TRBJ2-3,.,CASSLTGSTDTQYF,TGTGCCAGCAGCTTAACCGGTTCCACAGATACGCAGTATTTT
TRBV27,.,TRBJ2-1,TRBD2,CASSRLGLAGANEQFF,TGTGCCAGCAGTCGACTCGGACTAGCGGGAGCTAATGAGCAGTTCTTC
TRBV11-2,.,TRBJ2-7,.,CASTQGPLLSYEQYF,TGTGCCAGCACCCAGGGGCCTCTATTATCCTACGAGCAGTACTTC
TRBV2,.,TRBJ1-2,TRBD1,CASSDGTGTDGYTF,TGTGCCAGCAGTGACGGGACAGGGACGGATGGCTACACCTTC
TRBV12-5,.,TRBJ1-2,.,CASGNATGNYGYTF,TGTGCTAGTGGTAACGCTACGGGGAACTATGGCTACACCTTC
TRBV6-1,.,TRBJ1-2,.,CASSEAQTGFYGYTF,TGTGCCAGCAGTGAAGCACAAACAGGCTTCTATGGCTACACCTTC
TRBV6-5,.,TRBJ2-1,.,CASRSGQPEQFF,TGTGCCAGCAGGTCAGGACAGCCAGAGCAGTTCTTC
TRBV5-6,.,TRBJ1-1,TRBD1,CASRQGLITEAFF,TGTGCCAGTAGACAGGGCTTAATCACTGAAGCTTTCTTT
TRBV9,once,TRBJ2-3,TRBD2,CASSAGTSGPDTQYF,TGTGCCAGCAGCGCCGGGACTAGCGGCCCAGATACGCAGTATTTT
TRBV7-9,.,TRBJ1-1,.,CASSLVAGVANTEAFF,TGTGCCAGCAGCTTAGTGGCAGGGGTTGCGAACACTGAAGCTTTCTTT
TRBV3-1/TRBV3-2,.,TRBJ1-2,TRBD1,CASSQNRGGYGYTF,TGTGCCAGCAGCCAAAACAGGGGAGGCTACGGCTACACCTTC
TRBV3-1/TRBV3-2,.,TRBJ2-2,.,CASSQRPGHFTGELFF,TGTGCCAGCAGCCAACGGCCAGGTCACTTCACCGGGGAGCTGTTTTTT
TRBV6-5,.,TRBJ1-5,.,CASSSGGSGNQPQHF,TGTGCCAGCAGTAGCGGCGGCTCGGGCAATCAGCCCCAGCATTTT
TRBV27,.,TRBJ2-7,TRBD2,CASSFTTGGGPGEQYF,TGTGCCAGCAGTTTCACCACGGGGGGAGGGCCAGGCGAGCAGTACTTC
TRBV6-1,.,TRBJ1-5,TRBD1,CASSGRGDRVSRTNQPQHF,TGTGCCAGCAGTGGGAGGGGGGACAGGGTATCTCGTACCAATCAGCCCCAGCATTTT
TRBV5-1,.,TRBJ1-2,TRBD1,CASSVGQGEGGYTF,TGCGCCAGCAGCGTGGGACAGGGAGAAGGTGGCTACACCTTC
TRBV6-2/TRBV6-3,.,TRBJ2-7,.,CASNPMWPGAYEQYF,TGTGCCAGCAACCCTATGTGGCCAGGGGCCTACGAGCAGTACTTC
TRBV3-1/TRBV3-2,.,TRBJ1-2,TRBD1,CASSQDRSATGRFGGYTF,TGTGCCAGCAGCCAAGATAGGTCCGCGACAGGGAGGTTTGGAGGCTACACCTTC
TRBV6-7,.,TRBJ2-1,TRBD2,CARGRGGRNEQFF,TGTGCCCGTGGGCGGGGGGGCCGGAATGAGCAGTTCTTC
TRBV5-1,.,TRBJ1-2,TRBD1,CASSPFSDRGDGYTF,TGCGCCAGCAGCCCCTTCTCGGACAGGGGAGATGGCTACACCTTC
TRBV5-1,.,TRBJ2-5,TRBD1,CASSLVAGQGETQYF,TGCGCCAGCAGCTTGGTGGCAGGACAGGGTGAGACCCAGTACTTC
TRBV18,.,TRBJ1-5,.,CASSTDRSNQPQHF,TGTGCCAGCTCAACCGACAGGAGCAATCAGCCCCAGCATTTT
TRBV11-1,.,TRBJ2-5,.,CASSSTRPEETQYF,TGTGCCAGCAGCTCGACTAGACCCGAAGAGACCCAGTACTTC
TRBV29-1,medium-sized,TRBJ1-2,.,CSVGGGGYGYTF,TGCAGCGTTGGAGGTGGAGGCTATGGCTACACCTTC
TRBV4-1,.,TRBJ1-1,.,CASRLQVRNTEAFF,TGCGCCAGCAGGTTACAGGTTAGGAACACTGAAGCTTTCTTT
TRBV20-1,.,TRBJ1-5,.,CSASTPQGHQPQHF,TGCAGTGCTAGTACCCCACAGGGCCATCAGCCCCAGCATTTT
TRBV11-2,.,TRBJ2-7,.,CASSRPLGGQIEQYF,TGTGCCAGCAGCCGCCCTTTGGGCGGGCAGATCGAGCAGTACTTC
TRBV3-1/TRBV3-2,once,TRBJ2-5,.,CASSLRTYRAGETQYF,TGTGCCAGCAGCCTGCGGACCTACAGGGCTGGAGAGACCCAGTACTTC
TRBV6-5,.,TRBJ1-1,.,CASPSGRSGTEAFF,TGTGCCAGCCCTTCAGGGAGGTCTGGCACTGAAGCTTTCTTT
TRBV6-1,.,TRBJ1-1,.,CASSEASGLEAFF,TGTGCCAGCAGTGAAGCATCGGGTTTGGAAGCTTTCTTT
TRBV7-3,.,TRBJ1-6,.,CASSQLDNSPLHF,TGTGCCAGCAGCCAACTGGATAATTCACCCCTCCACTTT
TRBV2,.,TRBJ2-7,TRBD2,CASTSGGAGGHEQYF,TGTGCCAGCACCTCTGGGGGAGCGGGAGGCCACGAGCAGTACTTC
TRBV5-8,.,TRBJ2-2,TRBD2,CASRIAGIYGELFF,TGTGCCAGCCGAATAGCGGGTATTTACGGGGAGCTGTTTTTT
TRBV19,.,TRBJ2-3,TRBD1,CASSMLTGGTDTQYF,TGTGCCAGTAGTATGTTGACAGGGGGGACAGATACGCAGTATTTT